The 30 T cell receptor beta chains presented below share a single source sample, sequenced in a study of cytomegalovirus exposure and HLA in healthy donors. Amplification used 60 Vbeta primers and 13 Jbeta primers. Data came from immunoSEQ multiplex PCR; TCRdb stores just in-frame clones and leaves some out. The table includes 85,000 to 100,000 clones, roughly 83% detected once. Sequences were obtained from PBMCs. These TCRs come from a male donor in good health and CMV-seropositive.

The V gene is TRBV7-8, the J gene TRBJ1-2, with a tentative D call TRBD1 (6 bases). CDR1 is SGHVS, CDR2 FQNEAQ, per germline. This CDR3 contains 15 residues. V dropped 4 bases and J dropped 2 bases, with 14 bases sitting between them. In DNA form, the CDR3 reads TGTGCCAGCAGCTACTACGGAACAGGGAACTATGGCTACACCTTC. Translation gives CASSYYGTGNYGYTF.

The genes are TRBV5-1 and TRBJ2-7, with D tentatively TRBD1 (6 bases). The CDR3 runs 14 residues. The V gene lost 0 bases and the J gene lost 4 bases, with 11 bases spanning the gap. The germline V gene encodes CDR1 SGHRS and CDR2 YFSETQ. The CDR3 bases are TGCGCCAGCAGCTTGGGGGGGCGCGAATACGAGCAGTACTTC. This translates into CASSLGGREYEQYF. Using reference TRBV5-1 and TRBJ2-7 for the parts outside the CDR3, the full variable domain is KAGVTQTPRYLIKTRGQQVTLSCSPISGHRSVSWYQQTPGQGLQFLFEYFSETQRNKGNFPGRFSGRQFSNSRSEMNVSTLELGDSALYLCASSLGGREYEQYFGPGTRLTVT.

The chain couples TRBV7-2 to TRBJ2-7; 13 positions match TRBD2. The germline CDR1 and CDR2 sequences are SGHTA and FQGNSA. The J segment lost 0 bases and the V segment lost 4 bases, leaving 6 bases of the junction unmatched. The CDR3 is 17 amino acids. The CDR3 DNA reads as TGTGCCAGCAGCTGGAGGACTAGCGGGGGTTTCTCCTACGAGCAGTACTTC. The encoded protein is CASSWRTSGGFSYEQYF. The whole variable domain, filled in from reference TRBV7-2 and TRBJ2-7, reads GAGVSQSPSNKVTEKGKDVELRCDPISGHTALYWYRQSLGQGLEFLIYFQGNSAPDKSGLPSDRFSAERTGGSVSTLTIQRTQQEDSAVYLCASSWRTSGGFSYEQYFGPGTRLTVT.

The chain combines TRBV5-1 with TRBJ2-7, with D possibly being TRBD1 (6 bases). CDR1 and CDR2 (germline): SGHRS, YFSETQ. The CDR3 runs to 16 residues. Trimming removed 4 bases from V and 3 bases from J, with 20 bases in between. CDR3 loop: CASSISVGHGFYEQYF. In nucleotides, the CDR3 is TGCGCCAGCAGCATCTCCGTGGGACATGGCTTCTACGAGCAGTACTTC.

The V gene is TRBV5-1, the J gene TRBJ2-5; 9 positions match TRBD1. Germline values: CDR1 SGHRS, CDR2 YFSETQ. This CDR3 contains 16 residues. J was trimmed by 5 bases and V by 0 bases; bases with no gene match: 8. The CDR3 here is CASSLATGGAGETQYF. The CDR3 bases are TGCGCCAGCAGCTTGGCGACAGGGGGGGCAGGCGAGACCCAGTACTTC.

This clone appeared a single time. This chain links TRBV19 with TRBJ1-6, with unresolved D. V was shortened by 8 bases and J by 8 bases, with 16 bases between the two germline ends. Germline V CDR1 and CDR2: LNHDA, SQIVND (reference sequence). This CDR3 is built from 14 residues. CDR3 in DNA: TGTGCCAGTGGAGCCCCGAAATGGGATTCACCCCTCCACTTT. This sequence encodes CASGAPKWDSPLHF.

The chain carries TRBV7-2 and TRBJ2-3; 11 bases are a match to TRBD2. There are 16 residues in the CDR3. V was clipped by 1 base and J by 3 bases; unmatched bases: 3. The germline CDR1 and CDR2 sequences are SGHTA and FQGNSA. The CDR3 DNA reads as TGTGCCAGCAGCTTAGTAATAGCGGGGGGGACAGATACGCAGTATTTT. Translated: CASSLVIAGGTDTQYF.

The rearrangement uses TRBV5-1 and TRBJ1-2; perhaps TRBD1 as D (6 bases). V lost 3 bases, J lost 0 bases, and 18 bases lay in between. In germline, CDR1 is SGHRS, CDR2 YFSETQ. This CDR3 region has 17 residues. The CDR3 DNA sequence: TGCGCCAGCAGCTCTCAGGGGACCTCTTCTGCTAACTATGGCTACACCTTC. Its translation is CASSSQGTSSANYGYTF. Complete variable domain (other parts from reference TRBV5-1 and TRBJ1-2): KAGVTQTPRYLIKTRGQQVTLSCSPISGHRSVSWYQQTPGQGLQFLFEYFSETQRNKGNFPGRFSGRQFSNSRSEMNVSTLELGDSALYLCASSSQGTSSANYGYTFGSGTRLTVV.

The chain couples TRBV2 to TRBJ2-3; possibly TRBD1 for D (6 bases). The length of the CDR3 is 12 residues. Germline V gene sequence: CDR1 SNHLY, CDR2 FYNNEI. V lost 6 bases to trimming and J lost 7 bases, with 11 bases between them. Written as DNA, the CDR3 is TGTGCCAGCAGAACGACAGGTTATACGCAGTATTTT. This sequence encodes CASRTTGYTQYF.

This clone appeared a few times. The rearrangement links TRBV5-1 to TRBJ1-1, with a weak D call TRBD1 (5 bases). Trimming stripped 1 base from V and 3 bases from J, with 10 bases between. This CDR3 spans 14 amino acids. Looked up from germline, CDR1 is SGHRS and CDR2 is YFSETQ. This CDR3 reads CASSLIREDTEAFF. The CDR3 coding sequence is TGCGCCAGCAGCTTGATCAGGGAGGACACTGAAGCTTTCTTT.

This clone was seen only a few times. The V call is TRBV4-1, the J call TRBJ1-6, with D possibly matching TRBD1 (5 bases). The V gene lost 0 bases and the J gene lost 10 bases, with 16 bases spanning the gap. CDR3 size: 16 residues. Germline V CDR1 and CDR2: MGHRA, YSYEKL. For the CDR3, the DNA is TGCGCCAGCAGCCAAGAAGGTCGCCGGGGGAGATCACCCCTCCACTTT. Translating it yields CASSQEGRRGRSPLHF.

This clone showed up just once. The rearrangement uses TRBV5-4 and TRBJ1-6, with D tentatively TRBD1 (6 bases). V lost 1 base and J lost 9, with 14 bases in between. The germline V gene encodes CDR1 SGHNT and CDR2 YYREEE (reference sequence). CDR3 length: 15 amino acids. The CDR3 loop reads CASSLLGGEVSPLHF. CDR3 bases: TGTGCCAGCAGCTTGCTTGGGGGCGAGGTTTCACCCCTCCACTTT.

V and J are TRBV5-4 and TRBJ2-1, with a tentative D call TRBD1 (6 bases). CDR1 and CDR2 from the germline V gene are SGHNT and YYREEE (reference sequence). The V end was cut by 4 bases, the J end by 12 bases, with 20 bases between. This CDR3 region has 14 residues. The CDR3 sequence is CASSVEGGAGVQFF. In DNA form, the CDR3 reads TGTGCCAGCAGCGTCGAAGGGGGTGCAGGGGTGCAGTTCTTC.

The count of this clone is one. J is TRBJ1-2 and V is TRBV9, with D unresolved. CDR1 SGDLS and CDR2 YYNGEE come from the germline V gene. Trimming left V 0 bases short and J 7 bases short, with 7 bases between. The CDR3 loop spans 12 amino acids. The CDR3 sequence is CASSVAEAGYTF. The CDR3 DNA is TGTGCCAGCAGCGTAGCGGAGGCTGGCTACACCTTC.

The chain couples TRBV30 to TRBJ1-2; the D is unclear. The ends were cut back, 0 bases at V and 8 bases at J, with 10 bases in the middle. The CDR3 is made up of 12 amino acids. Germline loops: CDR1 GTSNPN, CDR2 SVGIG (reference sequence). The CDR3 reads CAWSVTGVGYTF. The CDR3 bases are TGTGCCTGGAGTGTAACCGGGGTCGGCTACACCTTC.

The chain employs TRBV29-1 and TRBJ2-3; 7 nucleotides agree with TRBD2. Germline lookup yields CDR1 SQVTM and CDR2 ANQGSEA. This CDR3 spans 15 amino acids. V gave up 4 bases and J gave up 0 bases; unmatched junction bases: 7. CDR3 amino acids: CSVVLSGASTDTQYF. The CDR3 nucleotides read TGCAGCGTTGTCTTGAGCGGGGCGAGCACAGATACGCAGTATTTT.

The chain combines TRBV11-2 with TRBJ2-3; 10 bases match TRBD2. The ends lost 5 bases at V and 1 base at J; junction bases unmatched: 12. This CDR3 has 18 amino acids. Germline CDR1 SGHAT, CDR2 FQNNGV. CDR3 residues: CASSGSPSGGEGTDTQYF. The CDR3 DNA reads TGTGCCAGCAGCGGGTCGCCTAGCGGGGGCGAAGGCACAGATACGCAGTATTTT. Looking up the rest from reference TRBV11-2 and TRBJ2-3 gives the full variable domain: EAGVAQSPRYKIIEKRQSVAFWCNPISGHATLYWYQQILGQGPKLLIQFQNNGVVDDSQLPKDRFSAERLKGVDSTLKIQPAKLEDSAVYLCASSGSPSGGEGTDTQYFGPGTRLTVL.

This clone appeared a single time. The chain is built from TRBV12-5 and TRBJ2-7; D is possibly TRBD2 (5 bases). Germline V gene lookup returns CDR1 LGHNT and CDR2 FRNRAP. Trimming left V 6 bases short and J 5 bases short, with 11 bases between. This CDR3 has 12 residues. The chain's CDR3 is CASGTAGNEQYF. The CDR3 coding sequence is TGTGCTAGTGGCACGGCCGGGAACGAGCAGTACTTC.

The chain employs TRBV29-1 and TRBJ2-7; 10 bases match TRBD1. The CDR3 sequence is 13 residues long. With V trimmed by 3 bases and J by 3 bases, 2 bases remained unmatched. Looked up from germline, CDR1 is SQVTM and CDR2 is ANQGSEA. CDR3 sequence (DNA): TGCAGCGTTGATGGGGACAGGGGCTACGAGCAGTACTTC. It is translated as CSVDGDRGYEQYF.

This chain connects TRBV19 to TRBJ2-7; weak D call: TRBD1 (6 bases). This CDR3 region has 13 residues. The V and J ends lost 9 bases and 3 bases respectively, with 15 bases between them. The germline gives CDR1 LNHDA, CDR2 SQIVND (reference sequence). The CDR3 sequence is CASSRDNSYEQYF. The CDR3 DNA follows: TGTGCCAGCTCCCGGGACAATAGCTACGAGCAGTACTTC.

The chain is built from TRBV15 and TRBJ1-4; 9 bases line up with TRBD1. This CDR3 comprises 15 residues. Trimming removed 0 bases from V and 8 bases from J; junction bases left unmatched: 4. CDR1 is LNHNV and CDR2 is YYDKDF in the germline V gene (reference sequence). The CDR3 DNA follows: TGTGCCACCAGCAGAGAAACAGGGGGCTGGGAAAAACTGTTTTTT. Its translation: CATSRETGGWEKLFF.

The chain combines TRBV2 with TRBJ1-1; TRBD1 might be the D (5 bases). The CDR3 loop spans 12 amino acids. Per germline, CDR1 SNHLY and CDR2 FYNNEI. V was clipped by 10 bases and J by 2 bases, with 11 bases between them. The CDR3 here is CANTGTNTEAFF. DNA of the CDR3: TGTGCCAACACGGGGACTAACACTGAAGCTTTCTTT.

The gene calls are TRBV6-1 and TRBJ2-3; D uncertain. The germline CDR1 and CDR2 sequences are MNHNS and SASEGT. Trimming cost V 6 bases and J 0 bases, with 7 bases left between them. CDR3 size: 13 residues. The CDR3 bases are TGTGCCAGCAGCTTGACTAGCACAGATACGCAGTATTTT. Its translation is CASSLTSTDTQYF.

This clone was seen a single time. The chain employs TRBV4-1 and TRBJ2-7; tentatively, D is TRBD1 (6 bases). The CDR3 spans 16 residues. Trimming took 0 bases from V and 4 from J, leaving 16 bases between them. CDR1 MGHRA and CDR2 YSYEKL come from the germline V gene. The CDR3 bases are TGCGCCAGCAGCCAAGAGTGGGCCAGGGGCCGGTACGAGCAGTACTTC. Encoded protein: CASSQEWARGRYEQYF.

The chain couples TRBV4-1 to TRBJ1-4; unclear D gene. V lost 4 bases and J 8 bases, leaving 14 bases between the germline ends. From germline, CDR1 is MGHRA and CDR2 YSYEKL. The CDR3 length is 14 residues. CDR3 nucleotides: TGCGCCAGCAGCCGCTTGAGCGGGGTCGAAAAACTGTTTTTT. Translating gives CASSRLSGVEKLFF.

The chain links TRBV5-1 to TRBJ1-2, with D possibly being TRBD1 (5 bases). The CDR3 spans 14 residues. Per the germline V gene, CDR1 is SGHRS and CDR2 is YFSETQ. V was cut by 0 bases and J by 3 bases, with 9 bases left in between. The CDR3 DNA reads as TGCGCCAGCAGCTTGGGACAGAACGACTATGGCTACACCTTC. This sequence encodes CASSLGQNDYGYTF.

The chain has TRBV19 and TRBJ2-7, with 9 bases matching TRBD2. The trim removed 5 bases at V and 0 bases at J, leaving 11 bases unmatched. CDR1 LNHDA and CDR2 SQIVND come from the germline V gene (reference sequence). CDR3 length: 17 amino acids. The CDR3 loop is CASSPSGGLLRSYEQYF. CDR3 coding DNA: TGTGCCAGTAGTCCGAGCGGGGGGCTCCTACGCTCCTACGAGCAGTACTTC. Variable domain in full (rest from reference TRBV19 and TRBJ2-7): DGGITQSPKYLFRKEGQNVTLSCEQNLNHDAMYWYRQDPGQGLRLIYYSQIVNDFQKGDIAEGYSVSREKKESFPLTVTSAQKNPTAFYLCASSPSGGLLRSYEQYFGPGTRLTVT.

The chain carries TRBV5-1 and TRBJ1-6, with D tentatively TRBD1 (6 bases). Trimming stripped 0 bases from V and 9 bases from J, with 13 bases between. The CDR3 totals 15 residues. The germline CDR1 and CDR2 sequences are SGHRS and YFSETQ. The CDR3 sequence is CASSLEQGRSSPLHF. CDR3 DNA sequence: TGCGCCAGCAGCTTGGAACAGGGCCGGAGTTCACCCCTCCACTTT. Drawing the rest from reference TRBV5-1 and TRBJ1-6, the complete variable domain is KAGVTQTPRYLIKTRGQQVTLSCSPISGHRSVSWYQQTPGQGLQFLFEYFSETQRNKGNFPGRFSGRQFSNSRSEMNVSTLELGDSALYLCASSLEQGRSSPLHFGNGTRLTVT.

The chain couples TRBV2 to TRBJ2-5; no firm D call. Germline loops: CDR1 SNHLY, CDR2 FYNNEI. V shed 6 bases and J shed 2 bases, with 4 bases lying between them. CDR3 size: 11 residues. This CDR3 is CASRRQETQYF. In nucleotides, the CDR3 is TGTGCCAGCAGGAGACAAGAGACCCAGTACTTC.

On this clone itself: The junction departs from the called germline gene at one end, perhaps through a read error. This chain uses TRBV7-9 with TRBJ1-2; no definite D call. Germline V gene sequence: CDR1 SEHNR, CDR2 FQNEAQ (reference sequence). The CDR3 length is 15 residues. The CDR3 reads CSSSLAFSPNYGYTF. CDR3 coding DNA: TGTTCCAGCAGCTTAGCGTTCAGTCCTAACTATGGCTACACCTTC.